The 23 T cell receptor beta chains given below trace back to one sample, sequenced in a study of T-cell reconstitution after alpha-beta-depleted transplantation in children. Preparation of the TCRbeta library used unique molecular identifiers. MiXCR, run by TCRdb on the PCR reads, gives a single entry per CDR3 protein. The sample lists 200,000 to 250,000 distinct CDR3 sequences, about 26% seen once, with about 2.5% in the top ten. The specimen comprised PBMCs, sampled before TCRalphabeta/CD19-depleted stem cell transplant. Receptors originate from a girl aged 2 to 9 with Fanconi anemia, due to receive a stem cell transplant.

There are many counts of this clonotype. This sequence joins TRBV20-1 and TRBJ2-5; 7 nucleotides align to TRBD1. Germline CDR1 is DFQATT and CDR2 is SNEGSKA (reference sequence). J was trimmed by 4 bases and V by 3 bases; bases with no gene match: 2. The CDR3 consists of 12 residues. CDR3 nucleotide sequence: TGCAGTGCTAGGACAGGGCCAGAGACCCAGTACTTC. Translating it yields CSARTGPETQYF.

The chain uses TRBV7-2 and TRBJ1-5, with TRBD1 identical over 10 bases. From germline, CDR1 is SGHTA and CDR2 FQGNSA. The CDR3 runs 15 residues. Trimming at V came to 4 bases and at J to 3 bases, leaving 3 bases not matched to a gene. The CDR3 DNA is TGTGCCAGCAGCTGGACAGGGGGGGCCAATCAGCCCCAGCATTTT. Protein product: CASSWTGGANQPQHF.

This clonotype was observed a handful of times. CDR3 protein: CASRAASSEKLFF. The DNA for the CDR3 is TGTGCCAGCAGGGCCGCCTCCAGTGAAAAACTGTTTTTT. The rearrangement uses TRBV25-1 and TRBJ1-4; D gene ambiguous. Trimming left V 6 bases short and J 7 bases short, with 12 bases between. The germline V gene encodes CDR1 MGHDK and CDR2 SYGVNS. The CDR3 has 13 residues.

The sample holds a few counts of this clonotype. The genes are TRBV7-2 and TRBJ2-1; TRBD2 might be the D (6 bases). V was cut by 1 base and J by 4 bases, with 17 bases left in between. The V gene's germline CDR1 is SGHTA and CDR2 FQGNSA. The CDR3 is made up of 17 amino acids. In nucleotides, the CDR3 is TGTGCCAGCAGCTTAGTACCGCTAGCGCCCGCTTACAATGAGCAGTTCTTC. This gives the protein CASSLVPLAPAYNEQFF.

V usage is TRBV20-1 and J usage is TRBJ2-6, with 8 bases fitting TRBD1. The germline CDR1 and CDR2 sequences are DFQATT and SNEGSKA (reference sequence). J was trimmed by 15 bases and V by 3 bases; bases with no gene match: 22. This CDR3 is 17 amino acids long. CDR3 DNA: TGCAGTGCTAGGGGACAGGAGGAAAGACGTGGGGATAGGGGCCTGACTTTC. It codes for CSARGQEERRGDRGLTF.

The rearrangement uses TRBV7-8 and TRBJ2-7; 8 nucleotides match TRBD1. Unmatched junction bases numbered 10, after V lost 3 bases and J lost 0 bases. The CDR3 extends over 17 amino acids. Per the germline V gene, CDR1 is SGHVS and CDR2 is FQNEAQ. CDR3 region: CASSFLAGQGPSYEQYF. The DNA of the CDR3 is TGTGCCAGCAGCTTTTTGGCAGGACAGGGACCCTCCTACGAGCAGTACTTC.

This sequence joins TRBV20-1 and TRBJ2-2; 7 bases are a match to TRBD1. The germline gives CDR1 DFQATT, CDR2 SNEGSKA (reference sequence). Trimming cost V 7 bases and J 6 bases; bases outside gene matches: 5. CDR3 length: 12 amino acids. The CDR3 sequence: CSVRQGAGELFF. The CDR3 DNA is TGCAGTGTTAGGCAGGGGGCCGGGGAGCTGTTTTTT.

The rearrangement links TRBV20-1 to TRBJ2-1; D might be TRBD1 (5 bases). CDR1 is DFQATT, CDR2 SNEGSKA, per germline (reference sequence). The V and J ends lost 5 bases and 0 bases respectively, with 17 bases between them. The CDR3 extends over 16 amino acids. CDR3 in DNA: TGCAGTGCTCTATTCCCCGACAGTAGCTCCTACAATGAGCAGTTCTTC. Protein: CSALFPDSSSYNEQFF.

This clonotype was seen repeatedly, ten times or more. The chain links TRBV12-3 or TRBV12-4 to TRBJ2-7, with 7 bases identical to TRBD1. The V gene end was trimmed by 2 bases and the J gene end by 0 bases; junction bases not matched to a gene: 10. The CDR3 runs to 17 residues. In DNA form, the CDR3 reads TGTGCCAGCAGTTTATATCGCGTATCAGGGGGCTCCTACGAGCAGTACTTC. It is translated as CASSLYRVSGGSYEQYF.

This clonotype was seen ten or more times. CDR3 DNA: TGTGCCAGCAGTTTTCGGGAGGTTAGGCGCTACACCTTC. This codes for CASSFREVRRYTF. The V call is TRBV28, the J call TRBJ1-2; the D is unclear. V was pared by 3 bases and J by 9 bases, with 14 bases between. Germline V lookup: CDR1 MDHEN, CDR2 SYDVKM. The CDR3 totals 13 residues.

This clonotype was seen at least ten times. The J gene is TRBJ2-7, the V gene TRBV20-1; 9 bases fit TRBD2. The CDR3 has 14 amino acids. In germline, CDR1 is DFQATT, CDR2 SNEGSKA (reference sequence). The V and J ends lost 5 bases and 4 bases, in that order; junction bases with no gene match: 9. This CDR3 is CSAPPSGVGYEQYF. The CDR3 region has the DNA TGCAGTGCTCCCCCTAGCGGGGTAGGATACGAGCAGTACTTC.

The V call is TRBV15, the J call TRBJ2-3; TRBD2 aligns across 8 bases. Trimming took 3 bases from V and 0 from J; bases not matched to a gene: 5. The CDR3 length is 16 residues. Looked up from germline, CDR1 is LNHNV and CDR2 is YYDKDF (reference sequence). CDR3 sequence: CATSRELAASTDTQYF. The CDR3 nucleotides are TGTGCCACCAGCAGGGAACTAGCGGCGAGCACAGATACGCAGTATTTT. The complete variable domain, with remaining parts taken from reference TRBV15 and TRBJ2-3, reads DAMVIQNPRYQVTQFGKPVTLSCSQTLNHNVMYWYQQKSSQAPKLLFHYYDKDFNNEADTPDNFQSRRPNTSFCFLDIRSPGLGDTAMYLCATSRELAASTDTQYFGPGTRLTVL.

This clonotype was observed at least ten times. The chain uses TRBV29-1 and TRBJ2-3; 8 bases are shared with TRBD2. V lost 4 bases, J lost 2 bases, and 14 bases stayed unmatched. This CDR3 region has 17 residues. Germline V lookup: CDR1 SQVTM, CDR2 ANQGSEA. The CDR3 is CSVVSIVTSDDTDTQYF. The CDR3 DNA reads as TGCAGCGTTGTGAGCATCGTGACTAGCGACGACACAGATACGCAGTATTTT.

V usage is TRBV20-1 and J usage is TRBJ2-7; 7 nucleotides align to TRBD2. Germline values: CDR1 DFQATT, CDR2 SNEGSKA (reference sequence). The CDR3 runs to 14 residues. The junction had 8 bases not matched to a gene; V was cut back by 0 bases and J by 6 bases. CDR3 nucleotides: TGCAGTGCTAGAGAGCGGGGGAAGATAGCCGAGCAGTACTTC. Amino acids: CSARERGKIAEQYF.

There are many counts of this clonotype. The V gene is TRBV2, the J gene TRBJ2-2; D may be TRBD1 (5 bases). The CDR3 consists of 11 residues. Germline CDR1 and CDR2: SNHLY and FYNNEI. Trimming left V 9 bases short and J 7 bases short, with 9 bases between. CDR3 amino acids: CARGRSGELFF. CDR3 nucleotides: TGTGCCAGGGGGCGTAGCGGGGAGCTGTTTTTT.

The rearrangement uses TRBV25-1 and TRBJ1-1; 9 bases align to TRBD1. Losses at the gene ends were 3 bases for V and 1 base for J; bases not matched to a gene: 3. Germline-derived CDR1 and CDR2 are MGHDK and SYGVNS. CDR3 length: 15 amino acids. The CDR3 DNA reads TGTGCCAGCAGTGATACAGGGGGCCCGAACACTGAAGCTTTCTTT. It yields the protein CASSDTGGPNTEAFF.

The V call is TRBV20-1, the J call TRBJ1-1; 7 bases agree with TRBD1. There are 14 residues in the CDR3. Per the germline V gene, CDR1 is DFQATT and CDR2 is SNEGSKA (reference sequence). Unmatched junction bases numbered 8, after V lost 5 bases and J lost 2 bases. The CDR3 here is CSASGTASNTEAFF. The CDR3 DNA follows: TGCAGTGCTTCCGGGACAGCAAGTAACACTGAAGCTTTCTTT.

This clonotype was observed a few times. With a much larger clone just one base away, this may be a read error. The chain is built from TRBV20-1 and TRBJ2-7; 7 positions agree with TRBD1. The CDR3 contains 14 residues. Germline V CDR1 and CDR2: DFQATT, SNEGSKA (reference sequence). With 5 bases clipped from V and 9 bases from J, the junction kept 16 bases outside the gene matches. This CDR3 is CSAQTGMNLGVQYF. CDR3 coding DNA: TGCAGTGCTCAGACAGGGATGAACCTAGGGGTGCAGTACTTC.

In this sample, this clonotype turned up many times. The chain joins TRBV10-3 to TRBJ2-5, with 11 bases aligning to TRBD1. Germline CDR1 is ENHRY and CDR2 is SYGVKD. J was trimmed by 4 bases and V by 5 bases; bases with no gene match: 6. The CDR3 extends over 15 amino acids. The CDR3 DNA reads TGTGCCATCAGTCGTACGGGACAGGGGGGAGAGACCCAGTACTTC. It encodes CAISRTGQGGETQYF.

The CDR3 here is CASSPLRVGTNLYEQYF. Here the CDR3 DNA reads TGTGCCAGCTCACCTCTCAGGGTCGGGACAAATCTCTACGAGCAGTACTTC. V and J are TRBV18 and TRBJ2-7; tentative D call: TRBD1 (6 bases). With 3 bases removed from V and 3 bases from J, the gap between germline ends came to 21 bases. The CDR3 runs to 17 residues. Germline lookup yields CDR1 KGHSH and CDR2 LQKENI.

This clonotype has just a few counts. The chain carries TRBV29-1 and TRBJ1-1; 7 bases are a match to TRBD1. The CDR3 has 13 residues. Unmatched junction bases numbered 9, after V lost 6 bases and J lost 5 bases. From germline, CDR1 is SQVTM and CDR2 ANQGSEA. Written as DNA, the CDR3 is TGCAGCGTACTCGACAGGGTACGGACTGAAGCTTTCTTT. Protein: CSVLDRVRTEAFF.

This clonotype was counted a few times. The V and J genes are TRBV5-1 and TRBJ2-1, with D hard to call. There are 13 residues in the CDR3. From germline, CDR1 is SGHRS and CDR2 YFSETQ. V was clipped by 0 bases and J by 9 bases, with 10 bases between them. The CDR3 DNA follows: TGCGCCAGCAGCTTGGCCTTGAGTTTTGAGCAGTTCTTC. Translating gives CASSLALSFEQFF. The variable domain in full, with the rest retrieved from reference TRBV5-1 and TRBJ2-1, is KAGVTQTPRYLIKTRGQQVTLSCSPISGHRSVSWYQQTPGQGLQFLFEYFSETQRNKGNFPGRFSGRQFSNSRSEMNVSTLELGDSALYLCASSLALSFEQFFGPGTRLTVL.

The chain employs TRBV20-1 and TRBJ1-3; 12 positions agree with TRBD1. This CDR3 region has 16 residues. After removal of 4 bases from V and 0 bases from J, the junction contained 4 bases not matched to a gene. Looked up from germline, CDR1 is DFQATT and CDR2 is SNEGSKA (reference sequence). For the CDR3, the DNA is TGCAGTGCTACGGGACAGGGGGCCATCTCTGGAAACACCATATATTTT. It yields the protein CSATGQGAISGNTIYF.